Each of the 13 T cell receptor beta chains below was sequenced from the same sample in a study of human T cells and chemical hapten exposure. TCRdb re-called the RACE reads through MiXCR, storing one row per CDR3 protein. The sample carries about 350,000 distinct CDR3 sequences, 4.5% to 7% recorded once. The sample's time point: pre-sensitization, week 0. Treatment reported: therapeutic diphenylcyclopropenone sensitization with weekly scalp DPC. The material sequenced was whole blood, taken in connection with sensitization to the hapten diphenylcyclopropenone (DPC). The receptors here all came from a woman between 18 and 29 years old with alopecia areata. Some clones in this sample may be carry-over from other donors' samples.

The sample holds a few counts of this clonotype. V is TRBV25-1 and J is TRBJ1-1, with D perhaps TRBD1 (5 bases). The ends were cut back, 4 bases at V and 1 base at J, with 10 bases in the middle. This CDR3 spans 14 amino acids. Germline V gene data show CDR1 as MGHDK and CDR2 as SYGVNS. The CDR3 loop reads CASSARQWNTEAFF. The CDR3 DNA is TGTGCCAGCAGTGCCCGACAGTGGAACACTGAAGCTTTCTTT. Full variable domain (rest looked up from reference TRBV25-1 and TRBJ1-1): EADIYQTPRYLVIGTGKKITLECSQTMGHDKMYWYQQDPGMELHLIHYSYGVNSTEKGDLSSESTVSRIRTEHFPLTLESARPSHTSQYLCASSARQWNTEAFFGQGTRLTVV.

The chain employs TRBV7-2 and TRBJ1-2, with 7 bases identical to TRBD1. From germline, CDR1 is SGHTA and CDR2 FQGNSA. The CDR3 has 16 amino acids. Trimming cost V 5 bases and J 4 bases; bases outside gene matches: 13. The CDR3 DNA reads TGTGCCAGCAGCCAAAAGGCTGGGACAGCAATCTATGGCTACACCTTC. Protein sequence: CASSQKAGTAIYGYTF. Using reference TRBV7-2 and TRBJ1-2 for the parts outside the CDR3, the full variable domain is GAGVSQSPSNKVTEKGKDVELRCDPISGHTALYWYRQSLGQGLEFLIYFQGNSAPDKSGLPSDRFSAERTGGSVSTLTIQRTQQEDSAVYLCASSQKAGTAIYGYTFGSGTRLTVV.

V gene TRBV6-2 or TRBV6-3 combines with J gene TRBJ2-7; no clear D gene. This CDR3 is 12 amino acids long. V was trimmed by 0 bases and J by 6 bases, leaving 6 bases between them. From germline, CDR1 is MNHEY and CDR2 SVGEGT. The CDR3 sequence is CASSYSGFEQYF. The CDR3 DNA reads TGTGCCAGCAGTTACTCGGGGTTCGAGCAGTACTTC.

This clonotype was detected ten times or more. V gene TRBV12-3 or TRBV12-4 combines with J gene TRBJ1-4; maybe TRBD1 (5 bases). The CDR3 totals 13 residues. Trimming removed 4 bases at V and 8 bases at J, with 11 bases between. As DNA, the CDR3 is TGTGCCAGCAGTTGGGCGGGACGAGAAAAACTGTTTTTT. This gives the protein CASSWAGREKLFF.

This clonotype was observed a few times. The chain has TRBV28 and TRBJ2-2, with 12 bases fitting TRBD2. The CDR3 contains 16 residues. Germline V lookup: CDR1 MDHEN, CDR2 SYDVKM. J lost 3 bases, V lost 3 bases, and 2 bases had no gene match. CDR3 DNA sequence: TGTGCCAGCAGTTTCCTAGCGGGGGGGCACACCGGGGAGCTGTTTTTT. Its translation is CASSFLAGGHTGELFF.

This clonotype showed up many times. CDR3 sequence reads: CASRPSDNEQFF. The CDR3 DNA is TGTGCCAGCAGACCCTCGGACAATGAGCAGTTCTTC. V and J are TRBV4-2 and TRBJ2-1, with D hard to call. The CDR3 totals 12 residues. Trimming shortened V by 6 bases and J by 5 bases, and 8 bases separated the two germline ends. Germline V CDR1 and CDR2: LGHNA, YNFKEQ.

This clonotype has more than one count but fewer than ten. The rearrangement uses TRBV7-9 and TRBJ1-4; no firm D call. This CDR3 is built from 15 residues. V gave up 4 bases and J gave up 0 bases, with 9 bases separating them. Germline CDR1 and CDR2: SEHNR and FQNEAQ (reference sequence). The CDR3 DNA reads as TGTGCCAGCAGCTCCTACACCGCAACTAATGAAAAACTGTTTTTT. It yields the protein CASSSYTATNEKLFF.

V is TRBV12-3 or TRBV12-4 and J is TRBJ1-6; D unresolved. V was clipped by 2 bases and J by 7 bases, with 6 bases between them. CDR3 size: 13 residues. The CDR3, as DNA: TGTGCCAGCAGTTTACGCATAAATTCACCCCTCCACTTT. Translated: CASSLRINSPLHF.

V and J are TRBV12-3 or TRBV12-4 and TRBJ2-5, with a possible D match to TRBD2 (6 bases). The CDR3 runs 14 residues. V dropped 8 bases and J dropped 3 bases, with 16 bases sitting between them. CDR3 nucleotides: TGTGCCAGCTCTACCCCGCGGGATAAAGAGACCCAGTACTTC. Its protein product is CASSTPRDKETQYF.

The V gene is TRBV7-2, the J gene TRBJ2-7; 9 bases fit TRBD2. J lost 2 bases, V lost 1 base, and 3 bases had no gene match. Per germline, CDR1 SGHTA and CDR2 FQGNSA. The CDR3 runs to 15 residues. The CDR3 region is CASSLGERGAYEQYF. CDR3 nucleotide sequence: TGTGCCAGCAGCTTAGGAGAGCGGGGGGCCTACGAGCAGTACTTC.

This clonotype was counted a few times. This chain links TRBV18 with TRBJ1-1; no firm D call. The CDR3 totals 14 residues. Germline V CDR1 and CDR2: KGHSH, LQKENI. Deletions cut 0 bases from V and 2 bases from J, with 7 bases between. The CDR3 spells CASSPPSGNTEAFF. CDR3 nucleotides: TGTGCCAGCTCACCACCGTCGGGAAACACTGAAGCTTTCTTT.

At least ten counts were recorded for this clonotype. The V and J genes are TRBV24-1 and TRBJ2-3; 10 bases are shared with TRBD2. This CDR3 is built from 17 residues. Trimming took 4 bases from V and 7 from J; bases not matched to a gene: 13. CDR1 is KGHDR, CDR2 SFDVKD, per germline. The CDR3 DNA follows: TGTGCCACCAGTGACTTACAGCCAGCGGGGGGGCCTCATACGCAGTATTTT. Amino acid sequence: CATSDLQPAGGPHTQYF.

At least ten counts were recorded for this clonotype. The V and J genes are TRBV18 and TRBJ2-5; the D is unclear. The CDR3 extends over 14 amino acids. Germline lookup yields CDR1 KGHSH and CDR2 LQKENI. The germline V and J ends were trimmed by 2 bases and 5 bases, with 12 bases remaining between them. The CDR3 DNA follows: TGTGCCAGCTCACCAAGACCGGATCCGGAGACCCAGTACTTC. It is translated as CASSPRPDPETQYF.